These 3 T cell receptor beta chains share one sample of origin, sequenced in a study of T cells in Graves' hyperthyroidism and ophthalmopathy. RNA transcripts provided the source from which TCR beta CDR3 regions were amplified. The TCR CDR3 first-round RT-PCR relied on the HTBI primer set. TCRdb ran MiXCR on the multiplex PCR reads and lists one entry per CDR3 protein. Of 560,000 or so distinct CDR3 sequences in the sample, about 20% are singletons; the top ten hold over 45%. Sequenced input: blood. The receptors were sampled from a man aged 40-50 years with Graves' ophthalmopathy.

The V and J genes are TRBV6-1 and TRBJ2-1; TRBD1 might be the D (6 bases). The germline V gene has CDR1 MNHNS and CDR2 SASEGT. V was shortened by 3 bases and J by 9 bases, with 12 bases between the two germline ends. The CDR3 consists of 13 residues. CDR3 region: CASSDGQLGEQFF. In DNA form, the CDR3 reads TGTGCCAGCAGTGATGGACAGTTAGGTGAGCAGTTCTTC.

This clonotype was seen a few times. The CDR3: CSACSGTGASDTQYF. As DNA, the CDR3 is TGCAGTGCTTGCTCCGGGACAGGCGCGTCAGATACGCAGTATTTT. The chain uses TRBV20-1 and TRBJ2-3; 8 bases agree with TRBD1. V dropped 5 bases and J dropped 4; count of bases not matched to a gene: 11. This CDR3 spans 15 amino acids. Germline V gene lookup returns CDR1 DFQATT and CDR2 SNEGSKA (reference sequence).

The chain combines TRBV6-5 with TRBJ2-7; 9 bases are a match to TRBD2. Trimming took 0 bases from V and 1 from J; bases not matched to a gene: 1. CDR3 length: 15 residues. Germline CDR1 MNHEY, CDR2 SVGAGI. DNA of the CDR3: TGTGCCAGCAGTTACTCTAGCGGGAGATCCTACGAGCAGTACTTC. Encoded protein: CASSYSSGRSYEQYF.